The TCR beta chain described here comes from a study of T cell repertoires in cytomegalovirus infection. Study at large: Both CMV infection and a matching HLA type were indicated by public TCR beta signatures.

Trimming shortened V by 6 bases and J by 1 base, and 9 bases separated the two germline ends. This CDR3 region has 13 residues. There are many counts of this clonotype. Its cognate antigen is unknown. Findings and caveats of the study: In two of eight donors, the top clonotype was HLA-C-restricted CMV-specific. CMV carriers with the relevant HLA were identified by cumulative public TCR beta family frequency.

TCRdb analysed the reads with MiXCR anew, one entry per CDR3 protein. The table lists 300,000 to 400,000 distinct CDR3 sequences, 9% to 9.5% of them singletons. This rearrangement joins TRBV12-3 or TRBV12-4 to TRBJ2-5; D is unclear. The sample taken for sequencing was PBMCs. This receptor was obtained from a human donor in good health (CMV status not recorded). Some clones in this sample may be carry-over from other donors' samples. This chain's CDR3 is CASSPLSQETQYF. In DNA, the CDR3 is TGTGCCAGCAGCCCATTAAGCCAAGAGACCCAGTACTTC.